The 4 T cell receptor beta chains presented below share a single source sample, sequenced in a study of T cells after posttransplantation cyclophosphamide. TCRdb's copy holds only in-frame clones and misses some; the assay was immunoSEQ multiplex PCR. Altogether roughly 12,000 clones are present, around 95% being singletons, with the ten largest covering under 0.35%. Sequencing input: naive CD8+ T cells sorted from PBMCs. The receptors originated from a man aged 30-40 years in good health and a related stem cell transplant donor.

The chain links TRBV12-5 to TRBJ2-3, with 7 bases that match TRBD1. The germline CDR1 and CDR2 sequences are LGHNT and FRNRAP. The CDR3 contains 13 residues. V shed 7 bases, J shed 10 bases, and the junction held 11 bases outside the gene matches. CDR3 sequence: CASEETGWQPQYF. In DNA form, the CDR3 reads TGTGCTAGTGAAGAGACAGGGTGGCAACCGCAGTATTTT.

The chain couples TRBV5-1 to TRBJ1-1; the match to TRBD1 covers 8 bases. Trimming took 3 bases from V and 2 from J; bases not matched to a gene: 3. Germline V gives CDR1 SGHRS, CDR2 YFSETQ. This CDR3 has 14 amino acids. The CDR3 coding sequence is TGCGCCAGCAGCTCGGCAGGGGGCAACACTGAAGCTTTCTTT. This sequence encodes CASSSAGGNTEAFF. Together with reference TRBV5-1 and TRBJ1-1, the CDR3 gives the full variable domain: KAGVTQTPRYLIKTRGQQVTLSCSPISGHRSVSWYQQTPGQGLQFLFEYFSETQRNKGNFPGRFSGRQFSNSRSEMNVSTLELGDSALYLCASSSAGGNTEAFFGQGTRLTVV.

CDR3 bases: TGTGCCAGCAGTTACTCTACGACAGGGAGCACTGAAGCTTTCTTT. It translates to CASSYSTTGSTEAFF. The V and J genes are TRBV6-5 and TRBJ1-1, with 7 bases lining up with TRBD1. The V gene's germline CDR1 is MNHEY and CDR2 SVGAGI. Unmatched junction bases numbered 5, after V lost 0 bases and J lost 4 bases. This CDR3 comprises 15 residues.

The CDR3 coding sequence is TGTGCCAGCTCCGGGGGGTGGGGGGAGCAGCCCCAGCATTTT. It codes for CASSGGWGEQPQHF. V gene TRBV7-2 combines with J gene TRBJ1-5; possibly TRBD1 for D (5 bases). This CDR3 has 14 residues. The germline V gene encodes CDR1 SGHTA and CDR2 FQGNSA. The ends were cut back, 8 bases at V and 7 bases at J, with 18 bases in the middle.